This T cell receptor beta chain appears in the sequencing data of a study of T-cell reconstitution after alpha-beta-depleted transplantation in children. It was with unique molecular identifiers that the TCRbeta library was prepared. Each CDR3 protein gets one entry after TCRdb re-called the PCR reads with MiXCR. The repertoire holds 540,000 or so distinct CDR3 sequences, with under 30% as singletons. CDR1 is SGHRS, CDR2 YFSETQ, per germline. The V and J ends lost 2 bases and 7 bases respectively, with 9 bases between them. The CDR3 runs 13 residues. With respect to this clonotype: Its antigen is currently unknown.

Overall study results and limits: Fresh T-cell production supplied most of the T-cell counts and diversity seen one year after transplant. After transplant, at about two months, alpha-beta T cells were reportedly derived from several hundred expanded graft clones.

The chain uses TRBV5-1 and TRBJ2-2; D unclear. The sequence was obtained from a boy in the first two years of life who had a stem cell transplant for acute myeloid leukemia, so the T cells may come from the graft donor. Source: PBMCs, mostly from graft donor cells, taken 360 days after TCRalphabeta/CD19-depleted stem cell transplant. Here the CDR3 reads CASSFYLGGELFF. In DNA, the CDR3 is TGCGCCAGCAGCTTCTACCTGGGCGGGGAGCTGTTTTTT.